The rows below give T cell receptor beta chains drawn from one sample of a study of cytomegalovirus exposure and HLA in healthy donors. Sequencing used immunoSEQ multiplex PCR; TCRdb keeps in-frame clones, though not all of them. The sample has 55,000 to 80,000 clones; 70% to 75% are singletons. Sequenced sample: PBMCs. These TCRs come from a woman in her twenties or thirties in good health and CMV-seronegative. Each CDR3 is given with its conserved first and last residue. The order of the fields is J gene, V gene, D gene, clone size, CDR3 protein, CDR3 DNA. The D gene is left open where the match is weak. Clone size is shown for a subset of rows, as once, few, many or a class of expanded clone.

j_call: TRBJ1-1; v_call: TRBV6-5; d_call: TRBD1; clone_size: -; cdr3_aa: CASSYRGQASTEAFF; cdr3_nt: TGTGCCAGCAGTTATCGAGGACAGGCGAGCACTGAAGCTTTCTTT
j_call: TRBJ2-5; v_call: TRBV6-1; d_call: -; clone_size: -; cdr3_aa: CASRGGGETQYF; cdr3_nt: TGTGCCAGCAGGGGCGGGGGCGAGACCCAGTACTTC
j_call: TRBJ2-1; v_call: TRBV18; d_call: TRBD2; clone_size: -; cdr3_aa: CASSPPHGTSGTHEQFF; cdr3_nt: TGTGCCAGCTCACCACCTCACGGGACTAGCGGGACCCATGAGCAGTTCTTC
j_call: TRBJ2-2; v_call: TRBV2; d_call: -; clone_size: once; cdr3_aa: CASSEGGIAPGELFF; cdr3_nt: TGTGCCAGCAGTGAAGGAGGGATTGCACCCGGGGAGCTGTTTTTT
j_call: TRBJ1-2; v_call: TRBV5-1; d_call: -; clone_size: -; cdr3_aa: CASSPDRNYGYTF; cdr3_nt: TGCGCCAGCAGCCCGGACAGAAACTATGGCTACACCTTC
j_call: TRBJ1-2; v_call: TRBV4-1; d_call: -; clone_size: -; cdr3_aa: CASSQEQGANYGYTF; cdr3_nt: TGCGCCAGCAGCCAAGAACAGGGAGCTAACTATGGCTACACCTTC
j_call: TRBJ2-1; v_call: TRBV9; d_call: -; clone_size: -; cdr3_aa: CASSLNQGNEQFF; cdr3_nt: TGTGCCAGCAGCCTAAACCAGGGCAATGAGCAGTTCTTC
j_call: TRBJ2-6; v_call: TRBV4-3; d_call: -; clone_size: -; cdr3_aa: CASSQDPSRALRVGANVLTF; cdr3_nt: TGCGCCAGCAGCCAAGACCCGTCCAGGGCGCTCCGTGTGGGGGCCAACGTCCTGACTTTC
j_call: TRBJ2-3; v_call: TRBV5-1; d_call: TRBD2; clone_size: -; cdr3_aa: CASTALAGGLDTQYF; cdr3_nt: TGCGCCAGCACCGCTCTAGCGGGAGGGTTAGATACGCAGTATTTT
j_call: TRBJ2-5; v_call: TRBV19; d_call: -; clone_size: -; cdr3_aa: CASSTTLFGETQYF; cdr3_nt: TGTGCCAGTAGTACCACTTTATTCGGGGAGACCCAGTACTTC
j_call: TRBJ2-5; v_call: TRBV6-5; d_call: -; clone_size: -; cdr3_aa: CASRLQGRETQYF; cdr3_nt: TGTGCCAGCAGACTACAGGGTAGGGAGACCCAGTACTTC